This paragraph reports one T cell receptor (beta chain). Its antigen target is currently unknown. No base quality information exists; no much larger clone differs at one position. This record belongs to a study of shared clonotypes between healthy human individuals (dated by TCRdb to about 2020). Concerning the study at large: The cohort included three men and a couple of women between 18 and 49 years of age. For each donor, CD4 naive and CD4 memory were each run on three plates, CD8 naive on two plates, and CD8 memory on one plate. To increase sequencing depth and limit assay-specific biases, different laboratories used diverse techniques to prepare libraries and sequence TCR repertoires. To estimate repertoire size and how much clonotype sharing occurs between individuals, the study deeply sequenced the blood TCR repertoires of about five healthy adults. Per donor, leukapheresis produced somewhere between about 0.94 and 10 billion PBMCs. The paper as a whole reports these results and caveats: Based on pairwise subsampling, the degree of clonotype sharing among donors was expected to be affected by sequencing depth. Rarefaction of sorted-subset datasets indicated incomplete sequencing despite the large sequencing depth. Because the study included a small number of donors, the genetic and exposure-history diversity represented was limited. Sampling was limited to blood, and TCR repertoires in tissue likely differ from TCR repertoires in blood. Sharing across four donors was observed for approximately 5% of naive CD4, 3% to 3.5% of naive CD8, 2% to 2.5% of memory CD4, and roughly 0.4% of memory CD8 clonotypes. Naive subsets generally had larger estimated clonotype richness than memory subsets. Compared with non-shared clonotypes, the clonotypes found in all four sorted-subset donors had higher generation probabilities.

Donors were healthy HIV-negative adults with no recently reported acute infections or vaccinations. Only Caucasian adults living in Nashville, Tennessee, USA were represented among the donors. CD4+ T cells were enriched through magnetic negative selection, after which naive cells were positively selected on CD45RA and the remaining negative fraction served as the memory subset. Blood was collected by leukapheresis, and PBMCs were isolated by Ficoll-Histopaque density gradient centrifugation and then cryopreserved in liquid nitrogen vapor phase. Analytical flow cytometry was used to check the purity and quantity of each magnetically sorted T cell population. Each sorted fraction had its genomic DNA isolated and then quantified by UV absorbance on a Nanodrop 2000c. V lost 6 bases and J lost 14 bases, and the count of bases not matched to a germline gene is 13. The germline V gene provides CDR1 KGHSH and CDR2 LQKENI. Reading from cysteine to phenylalanine, the CDR3 counts 13 amino acids. The retained sequence is limited to the CDR3, 39 bases, with the frame set at the first base.

TCR CDR3 regions were amplified from genomic DNA by multiplex PCR using the deep immunoSEQ assay. Extracted genomic DNA from each cell subset was spread evenly across all wells of several immunoSEQ 96-well plates, with each plate serving as a replicate. For sorted subsets, each replicate PCR was loaded with approximately 0.2 ug genomic DNA, equivalent to about 30,000 T cell genomes. The purified libraries were quantified using a Qubit 3.0 fluorometer, sized with a Bioanalyzer 2100, and then quantified again using the KAPA Library Quantification kit. Each immunoSEQ 96-well plate was sequenced on its own single-read 150-cycle Illumina NextSeq 550 flow cell. In the original analysis: The immunoSEQ output contained only junctional sequences without quality scores, so filtering could not match that applied to full-length reads. To assign V/J genes and CDR3, sequences were annotated against IMGT germline references using PyIR, a Python wrapper for IgBLAST v1.9. Reads were filtered out if the reads had weak V/J assignments (E-value above 1e-6), no CDR3, stop codons, out-of-frame junctions, or ambiguous translated residues. V3J clonotypes were defined by identical inferred V gene, J gene, and CDR3 amino acid sequence. To compute the percentage overlap between repertoires, the number of shared unique clonotypes was divided by the size of the smaller repertoire. Richness of each repertoire was evaluated using RTK rarefaction, the Chao1 estimator, and Recon v2.1 estimates of unobserved clonotypes. OLGA was used to compute generation probabilities for all TCRbeta clonotypes that the gDNA method yielded from several donors. TCRdb provides this immuneACCESS table in a form limited to in-frame rearrangements. Some clones are lacking; in checked studies, under half of them reflect an unresolved V gene, and why the rest are absent is not known. Clone size and the V and J calls come from that table; the DNA yielded D and trimming. This sample is represented by more than 1.2 million clones; around 98.5% of them were singletons. In total, the top ten clones hold 0.36% of the sample.

This receptor was obtained from a man between 25 and 39 years old in good health. Sequencing was carried out using naive CD4+ T cells sorted from blood. Interpreted using the paper, the cell subset or site label stands for: CD45RA+ positively selected. Recombination joined TRBV18 with TRBJ2-1; TRBD2 matches 7 bases in the middle. The base sequence is TGTGCCAGCTCCCCCGGCGGGGGAGGGCCGGAGTTCTTC. This codes for CASSPGGGGPEFF.